There are a few counts of the clone carrying this T cell receptor beta chain. The CDR3 has 15 residues. Germline V CDR1 and CDR2: LNHDA, SQIVND (reference sequence). Trimming removed 3 bases at V and 1 base at J, with 12 bases between. Single viable CD3+CD4+CD8-CD45RO+ cells were sorted as the memory CD4+ T cells. Donors' CMV status reflects serum IgG against pp150, pp28, p38, p52. The entry originates in a study of memory CD4+ T cells and cytomegalovirus serostatus. Study-level information: This sample comes from healthy Belgian adults, 9 CMV seropositive, about 25 seronegative.

Assay: immunoSEQ multiplex PCR; the TCRdb copy retains only in-frame clones and omits some. In the table there are tens of thousands of clones, approximately 77% of which are singletons. The TCR was taken from an adult in good health and CMV-seronegative. Some clones in this sample may be carry-over from other donors' samples. The chain links TRBV19 to TRBJ1-1, with unresolved D. Sequencing used memory CD4+ T cells from blood. The CDR3 coding sequence is TGTGCCAGTAGTATCGCTCGGATCGCGAACACTGAAGCTTTCTTT. Its protein product is CASSIARIANTEAFF.